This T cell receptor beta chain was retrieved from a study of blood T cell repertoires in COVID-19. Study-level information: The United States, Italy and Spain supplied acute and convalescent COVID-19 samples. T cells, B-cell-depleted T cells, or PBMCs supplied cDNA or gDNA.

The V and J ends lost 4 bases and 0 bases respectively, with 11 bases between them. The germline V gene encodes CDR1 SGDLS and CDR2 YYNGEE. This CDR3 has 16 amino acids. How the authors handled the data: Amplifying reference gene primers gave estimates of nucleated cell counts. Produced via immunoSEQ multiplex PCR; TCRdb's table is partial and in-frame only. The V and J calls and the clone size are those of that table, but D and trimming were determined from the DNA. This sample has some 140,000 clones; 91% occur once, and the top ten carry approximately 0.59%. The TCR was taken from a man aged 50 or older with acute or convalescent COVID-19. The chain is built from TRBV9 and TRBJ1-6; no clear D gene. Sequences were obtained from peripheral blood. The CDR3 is CASSTGESSYNSPLHF. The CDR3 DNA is TGTGCCAGCAGCACCGGGGAAAGCTCCTATAATTCACCCCTCCACTTT.